The T cell receptor (beta chain) described here comes from a study of blood T cells in healthy people across ages. Study-wide points: Unsorted PBMCs ruled out conclusive naive versus antigen-experienced comparison. The study found more naive CD4+ cells and higher diversity in long-lived than aged donors.

The authors ran a second PCR of about 7 to 12 cycles using a sample-barcoded 5' primer and a J-beta primer mix. All cDNA molecules were each tagged by a template-switch adaptor with 12 random nucleotides. TCRdb re-analysed the 5' RACE reads in MiXCR, keeping a single row per CDR3 protein. The sample includes 850,000 to 1,300,000 distinct CDR3 sequences, roughly 45% of them seen just once. J was trimmed by 3 bases and V by 2 bases; bases with no gene match: 3. CDR1 and CDR2 from the germline V gene are LGHNA and YSLEER. CDR3 length: 14 amino acids. Turning to this clonotype: The antigen remains undetermined.

The source material was blood. The TCR originated in a woman aged 55 to 70 in good health. The gene calls are TRBV4-3 and TRBJ2-5; TRBD2 agrees at 7 bases. The CDR3 DNA reads as TGCGCCAGCAGCCAATGGACTAGTGAAGAGACCCAGTACTTC. Translation gives CASSQWTSEETQYF.